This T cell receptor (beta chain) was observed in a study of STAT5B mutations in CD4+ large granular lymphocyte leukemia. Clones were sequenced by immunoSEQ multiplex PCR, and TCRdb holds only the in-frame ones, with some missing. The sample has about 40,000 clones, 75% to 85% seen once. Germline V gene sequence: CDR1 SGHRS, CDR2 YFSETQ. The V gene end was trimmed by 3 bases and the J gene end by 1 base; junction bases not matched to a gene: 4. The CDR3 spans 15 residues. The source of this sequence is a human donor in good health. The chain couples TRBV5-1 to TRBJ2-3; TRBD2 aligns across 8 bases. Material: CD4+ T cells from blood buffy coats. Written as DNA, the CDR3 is TGCGCCAGCAGCTGGGGTAGCGGGGGCACAGATACGCAGTATTTT. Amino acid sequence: CASSWGSGGTDTQYF.